The source of this T cell receptor beta chain is a study of cytomegalovirus exposure and HLA in healthy donors (dated by TCRdb to the late 2010s). Describing the broader study: In an earlier analysis of some 550 of the donors, 276 Gb of sequence data and 120 million or so unique TCR beta sequences from 150 million to 200 million T cells were reported. The aim of the study was to test whether cataloging public T cell receptors could identify signatures of past pathogen exposure. To study patterns of TCR occurrence, a later analysis re-analyzed previously published TCR beta repertoires from 600 to 750 donors and added high-resolution HLA genotyping. Every discovery cohort repertoire had been produced on one sequencing platform. A later genetic analysis used genome-wide SNP genotypes for about three fifths of the 666 donors, treating that subset as a discovery cohort. Typing coverage differed by locus: A, B, C, DRB1 and DQB1 were typed in roughly 620-630 donors, DQA1 in about 550, DPA1 in 600 to 610, and DPB1 in roughly 470. High-throughput TCR immunosequencing, statistical association of individual TCRs with disease status, and machine learning were combined to predict cytomegalovirus infection status. Along with the approximately 700-subject first cohort, a separate validation cohort of around 110 different subjects was used. Both class I and class II loci were covered by HLA typing, at four-digit resolution. An earlier analysis of several hundred of the donors used high-throughput TCR beta sequencing to judge whether each TCR beta V gene segment behaved as functional or pseudogenic. An early release that covered fewer than 750 HLA-typed donors contained around 330 gigabases of sequencing data and tens of millions of unique TCR sequences. Rather than using new phenotypic data, the later analysis identified candidate immune exposures from TCR beta sequences and from how often those sequences occurred across donors. The T cell repertoires of roughly 660 subjects were profiled by immunosequencing and related to cytomegalovirus serostatus. Because of strong linkage in the cohort, roughly 5 DR-DQ haplotypes were treated as single units for association and clustering. Of the roughly 430 genotyped donors, about 84% fell in the genetic ancestry cluster associated with self-reported Caucasian donors. On average, around 230,000 unique TCR beta nucleotide sequences were sequenced per donor among several hundred genotyped donors of the cohort, with about 19% of those sequences being non-productive. Donor age, sex, ethnicity and CMV serostatus were compiled alongside the repertoire data.

Study-level results and caveats: A total of about 180 TCR beta chains were listed by the study as associated with cytomegalovirus. Most TCR sequences were seen in very few donors, while some public TCRs were found in many individuals. A few of the identified cytomegalovirus-associated TCR beta chains were confirmed in vitro to be specific for cytomegalovirus antigens. In a later analysis, most CMV-associated TCR beta chains were found to appear HLA-restricted, with HLA associations seemingly driven largely by CMV exposure. In a later analysis, HLA-associated TCR beta chains were found to be more clonally expanded and to have lower generation probabilities than equally common non-associated chains. The earlier analysis of fewer than 750 of the donors excluded seventeen rarely observed V segments, including chromosome 9 orphons, because counts were too low. In a later analysis, the rate of TCR association differed among HLA loci, with DRB1 alleles having the most associated TCRs and HLA-C alleles having the fewest. The sequencing pipeline was judged likely to have produced a cluster of highly shared sequence variants as a technical artifact. Some IMGT-functional V segments, including TRBV6-2 and TRBV6-3, could not be distinguished by the 87-base-pair reads and were therefore excluded. In a later analysis, several top co-occurrence clusters were reported to appear linked to parvovirus B19, influenza, CMV and Epstein-Barr virus. When HLA alleles, especially DR and DQ, strongly co-occurred, attributing TCR associations to individual alleles was difficult. V-gene and J-gene trimming of TCR beta chains was associated with a missense DCLRE1C variant in a later genetic analysis, and the association was replicated in an independent cohort. Only TCR beta chains were sequenced in this cohort, and the absence of alpha or paired-chain data limited detectable features. CMV serostatus was the only immune exposure information available for the cohort. The authors suggested that the approach could potentially be generalized to other disease states and immunological phenotypes. In an earlier analysis of some 500 of the donors, most TCR beta V segments were observed in productive rearrangements about 90% or about 30% of the time, broadly matching IMGT annotations. In a later analysis, about 17,000 TCR beta sequences were associated with specific HLA alleles at a false discovery rate of 0.05. Correlated functional status among segregating V segments might reflect linkage disequilibrium, but an unknown experimental factor could not be ruled out. A further reported finding was that TCR beta sequences accurately predicted the HLA-A and HLA-B alleles for most subjects in the first cohort. Roughly uniform sequencing depth across donors was assumed in presence/absence analyses, although this assumption may not hold. Cytomegalovirus status was reported to be diagnosed by the classifier with high specificity and sensitivity in both the original and validation cohorts. In a later genetic analysis, fewer N-insertions in productive TCRs were reported among donors in an Asian-associated ancestry cluster than the approximately 710-donor mean. Because HLA typing was unavailable for some donors at each locus, only the typed subset was used in association tests.

The cohort comprised 710 or so healthy bone marrow donors. At the time of sampling, all cohort members were nominally healthy, though unrecorded immune exposures were likely present. The donor tested CMV seropositive, placing the donor among the 250 to 300 seropositive members of the cohort. A peripheral blood sample was collected from each donor, and TCR beta sequencing was performed on peripheral blood mononuclear cells. Genomic DNA was extracted from the blood cell samples with the Qiagen DNeasy Blood Extraction Kit. CDR1 and CDR2 are drawn from the germline V gene: SGHRS, YFSETQ. Trimming at the junction amounts to 1 base on V and 4 bases on J, and the germline ends lie 4 bases apart. From the cysteine through the phenylalanine, the CDR3 covers 12 amino acids. Only the CDR3 DNA stays, 36 bases, in frame from base 1. Libraries were built with the immunoSEQ multiplex PCR assay. For the multiplex PCR, a mixture combining 60 forward primers for TCR Vbeta segments and 13 reverse primers for TCR Jbeta segments was used. The CDR3 region of rearranged TCR beta genes was amplified from genomic DNA by a multiplex PCR assay. The Illumina HiSeq System was used to sequence the amplified TCR beta libraries as 87-base-pair reads. The original pipeline was this. Across the 600 to 700 repertoires, a later analysis counted approximately 75 million unique TCR beta chains, about 10 million of which were shared by at least two donors. Raw reads were error-corrected and collapsed into unique sequences with a nearest-neighbor algorithm that merged closely related sequences to remove PCR and sequencing errors. Alignment of CDR3 sequences to IMGT reference sequences was used to assign V, D and J gene segments. For a sequence to be retained, at least a six-nucleotide match to both a V gene segment and a J gene segment was required. Rearrangements were called productive when the CDR3 lacked stop codons and stayed in frame with V and J; all others were non-productive. CDR3 was defined according to IMGT convention as the region running from the second conserved V-encoded cysteine to the conserved J-encoded phenylalanine. The earlier analysis of approximately 500 of the donors excluded sequences that lacked an unambiguous match to a single V gene segment. An earlier analysis of about 590 of the donors classified V segments as functional when productive rearrangements were above 56.7% and as segregating when the standard deviation between donors was above 5%. To diagnose cytomegalovirus status from the catalog of TCR beta chain sequences, a statistical classification framework was built. A later analysis assigned V and J genes by comparing TCR nucleotide sequences with IMGT/GENE-DB human TR gene sequences. The TCRdist pipeline was used in a later analysis to assign CDR3 sequences and most-parsimonious VDJ recombination scenarios. In a later analysis, every TCR beta chain was defined by the combination of its CDR3 amino acid sequence and its V-gene family, and reads without a unique V-gene family were dropped. To address suspected cross-contamination and a sequencing artifact, a later analysis removed over 500 highly shared, low-generation-probability nucleotide sequences. For each public chain, a later analysis derived a clonal expansion index from normalized ranks of inferred template counts within each repertoire. In a later analysis, generation probabilities were computed using a VDJ recombination model fitted to out-of-frame rearrangements, and the results were checked against IGoR. Hypergeometric tests were used in a later analysis to score TCR-TCR, TCR-HLA and TCR-CMV co-occurrence, with a repertoire-size bias correction applied to the TCR pairs. A later analysis estimated false discovery rates by permuting HLA or CMV assignments 20 times. In a later analysis, co-occurring TCRs were grouped using DBSCAN, and TCRdist sequence similarity was added for clustering within HLA-allele-positive subsets. Repertoires with fewer than 30,000 or more than 120,000 public chains were left out of co-occurrence clustering, as were about 5 repertoires with anomalous nucleotide sharing. TCRdb limited this immuneACCESS table to in-frame rearrangements with V and J called. A share of clones is missing; checked studies link under half to unresolved V genes, and the rest is unexplained. V, J and clone size derive from that table, while D and trimming were established from the DNA sequence. The sample table holds approximately 110,000 clones, of which 80% to 85% were seen once. The ten top clones hold approximately 23% of the sample.

With respect to this clone: The clone's antigen remains unknown. No much larger clonotype is one base removed from it; base qualities were not supplied.

The source is a man aged 30 to 45 in good health and CMV-seropositive. Sequencing was performed on PBMCs. The rearranged chain carries TRBV5-1 and TRBJ2-3; the D gene is not confidently resolved. This receptor carries the CDR3 CASSLPSDTQYF. The nucleotide sequence reads as follows: TGCGCCAGCAGCTTGCCTTCAGATACGCAGTATTTT. Full variable domain (CDR3 extended with the reference TRBV5-1 and TRBJ2-3 proteins): KAGVTQTPRYLIKTRGQQVTLSCSPISGHRSVSWYQQTPGQGLQFLFEYFSETQRNKGNFPGRFSGRQFSNSRSEMNVSTLELGDSALYLCASSLPSDTQYFGPGTRLTVL.